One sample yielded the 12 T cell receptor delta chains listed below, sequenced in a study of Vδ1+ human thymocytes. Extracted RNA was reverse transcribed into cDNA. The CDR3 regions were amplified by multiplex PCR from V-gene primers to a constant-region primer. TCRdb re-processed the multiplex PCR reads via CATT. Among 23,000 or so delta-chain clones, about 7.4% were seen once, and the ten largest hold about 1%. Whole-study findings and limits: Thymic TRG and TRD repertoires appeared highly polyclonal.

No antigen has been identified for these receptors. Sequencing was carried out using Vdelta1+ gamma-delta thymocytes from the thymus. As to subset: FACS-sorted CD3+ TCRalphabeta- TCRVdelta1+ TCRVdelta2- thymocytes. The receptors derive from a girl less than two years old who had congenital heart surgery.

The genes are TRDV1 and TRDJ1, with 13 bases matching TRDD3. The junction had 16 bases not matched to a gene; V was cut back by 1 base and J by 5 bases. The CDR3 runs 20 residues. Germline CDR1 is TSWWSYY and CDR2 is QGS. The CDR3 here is CALGEPGQLGDTPYSDKLIF. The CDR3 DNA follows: TGTGCTCTTGGGGAACCCGGGCAACTGGGGGATACGCCCTACTCTGATAAACTCATCTTT.

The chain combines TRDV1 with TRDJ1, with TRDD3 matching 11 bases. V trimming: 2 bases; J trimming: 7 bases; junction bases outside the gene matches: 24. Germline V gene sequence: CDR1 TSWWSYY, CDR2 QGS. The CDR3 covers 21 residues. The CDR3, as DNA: TGTGCTCTTGGGGAATCGAGCCTTCCTCGTCGTGGCTGGGGGATACCTACTAAACTCATCTTT. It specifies CALGESSLPRRGWGIPTKLIF.

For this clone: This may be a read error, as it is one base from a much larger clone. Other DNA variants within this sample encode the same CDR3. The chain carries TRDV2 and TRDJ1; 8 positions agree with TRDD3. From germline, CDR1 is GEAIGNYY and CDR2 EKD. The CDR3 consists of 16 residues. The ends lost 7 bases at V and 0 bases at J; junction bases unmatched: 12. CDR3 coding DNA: TGTGCCTGCTGGCCCCTGGGGGAGGTCTACACCGATAAACTCATCTTT. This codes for CACWPLGEVYTDKLIF.

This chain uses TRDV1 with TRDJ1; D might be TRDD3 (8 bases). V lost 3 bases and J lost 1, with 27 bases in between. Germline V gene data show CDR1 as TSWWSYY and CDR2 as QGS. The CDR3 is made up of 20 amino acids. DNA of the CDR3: TGTGCTCTTGGGGATCCCCTGCCTTCCTCACGTGGGGGATCCACCGATAAACTCATCTTT. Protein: CALGDPLPSSRGGSTDKLIF.

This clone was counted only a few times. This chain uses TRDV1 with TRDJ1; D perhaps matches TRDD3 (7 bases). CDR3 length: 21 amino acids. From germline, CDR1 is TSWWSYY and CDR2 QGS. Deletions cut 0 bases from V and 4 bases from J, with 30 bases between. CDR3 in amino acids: CALGELGPVLRLGVKSDKLIF. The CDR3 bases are TGTGCTCTTGGGGAACTAGGGCCCGTCCTACGTCTGGGGGTTAAAAGCGATAAACTCATCTTT.

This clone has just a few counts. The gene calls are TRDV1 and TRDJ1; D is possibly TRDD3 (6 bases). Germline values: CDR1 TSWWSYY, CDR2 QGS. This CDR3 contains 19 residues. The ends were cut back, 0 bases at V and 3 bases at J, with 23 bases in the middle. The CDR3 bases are TGTGCTCTTGGGGAACTAAGAGCTGGGGACCCTCAGGTCCCCGATAAACTCATCTTT. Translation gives CALGELRAGDPQVPDKLIF.

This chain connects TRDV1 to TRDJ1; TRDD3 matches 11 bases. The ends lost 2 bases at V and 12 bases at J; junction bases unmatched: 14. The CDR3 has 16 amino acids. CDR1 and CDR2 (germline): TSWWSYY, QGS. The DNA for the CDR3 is TGTGCTCTTGGGGAAAAGTTGTTACTGGGGGATAATGAAGTCATCTTT. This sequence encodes CALGEKLLLGDNEVIF.

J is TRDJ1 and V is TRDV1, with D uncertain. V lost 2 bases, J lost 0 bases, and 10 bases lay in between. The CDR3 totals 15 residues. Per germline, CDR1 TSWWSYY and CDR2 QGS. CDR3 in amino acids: CALGELIRNTDKLIF. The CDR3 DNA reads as TGTGCTCTTGGGGAATTAATCCGAAACACCGATAAACTCATCTTT.

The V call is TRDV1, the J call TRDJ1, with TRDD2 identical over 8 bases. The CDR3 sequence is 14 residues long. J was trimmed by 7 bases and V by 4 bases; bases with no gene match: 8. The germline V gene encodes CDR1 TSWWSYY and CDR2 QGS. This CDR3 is CALGASYAQTKLIF. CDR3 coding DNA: TGTGCTCTTGGGGCTTCCTACGCTCAGACTAAACTCATCTTT.

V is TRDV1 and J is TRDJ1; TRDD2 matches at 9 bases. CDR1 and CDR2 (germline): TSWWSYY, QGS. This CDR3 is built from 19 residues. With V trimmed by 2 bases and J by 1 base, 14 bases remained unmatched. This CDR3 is CALGESPPSYSTSTDKLIF. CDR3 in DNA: TGTGCTCTTGGGGAATCTCCGCCTTCCTACTCCACTAGCACCGATAAACTCATCTTT.

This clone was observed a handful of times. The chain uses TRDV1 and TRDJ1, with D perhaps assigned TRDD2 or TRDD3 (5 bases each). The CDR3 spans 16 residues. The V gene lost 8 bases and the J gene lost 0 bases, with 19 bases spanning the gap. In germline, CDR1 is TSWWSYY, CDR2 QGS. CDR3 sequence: CALQLAYWPHTDKLIF. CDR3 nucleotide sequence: TGTGCTCTTCAACTAGCCTACTGGCCCCACACCGATAAACTCATCTTT.

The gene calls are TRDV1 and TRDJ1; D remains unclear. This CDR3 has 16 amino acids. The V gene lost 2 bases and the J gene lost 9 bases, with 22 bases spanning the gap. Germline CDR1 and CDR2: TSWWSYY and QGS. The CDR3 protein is CALGENDRSLSLELIF. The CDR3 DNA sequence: TGTGCTCTTGGGGAAAACGATCGGAGCCTCAGCCTGGAACTCATCTTT.